Listed below are T cell receptor beta chains from one sample, sequenced in a study of T-cell memory formation after mild COVID-19. TCRdb used MiXCR to reprocess the 5' RACE reads, holding one entry per CDR3 protein. Of around 200,000 distinct CDR3 sequences listed, 20% to 25% are singletons. The sequenced sample consisted of PBMCs or a T cell subset sorted from them (not recorded which). The receptors were gathered from an adult woman who had mild COVID-19 (a few samples of this study predate the infection). Cell type and time point are not known. Each CDR3 is given without its conserved first and last residue.

j_call	v_call	cdr3_aa
TRBJ2-2	TRBV11-2	ASGTSGAANTGELF
TRBJ2-2	TRBV6-2/TRBV6-3	ASSYSDRMADTGELF
TRBJ1-3	TRBV4-1	ASSQDSRTASGNTIY
TRBJ2-2	TRBV27	ASFSGVGELF
TRBJ2-2	TRBV24-1	ATSKDRGRNTGELF
TRBJ2-7	TRBV6-6	ASSYTPGTSVYEQY
TRBJ2-1	TRBV3-1	ASSQDRDGPVTNEQF
TRBJ2-1	TRBV12-3/TRBV12-4	ASSPPGAGVENEQF
TRBJ1-2	TRBV6-5	ASTEGGDYGYT
TRBJ2-7	TRBV7-9	ASSFWGGEQY
TRBJ2-3	TRBV7-7	ASSLSPADTQY
TRBJ2-1	TRBV4-3	ASSQDPSGTNEQF
TRBJ2-2	TRBV11-1	ASSWTDNTGELF
TRBJ2-7	TRBV12-3/TRBV12-4	ASSLGQGYYEQY
TRBJ1-1	TRBV7-8	ASSASGGEDAF
TRBJ1-2	TRBV12-3/TRBV12-4	ASTPGPYYGYT
TRBJ1-5	TRBV9	ASSPGEYSNQPQH
TRBJ2-7	TRBV7-2	ASSSGTGLQYEQY
TRBJ2-1	TRBV12-3/TRBV12-4	ASSLNLRTLPSYNEQF
TRBJ2-1	TRBV19	ASSISQGGYNEQF
TRBJ1-5	TRBV19	ASSDAGTGVQPQH
TRBJ2-3	TRBV15	ATSIGRADTQY
TRBJ2-1	TRBV19	ASSGGTGGYNEQF
TRBJ2-7	TRBV7-9	ASSLGTGWKYEQY
TRBJ2-3	TRBV12-3/TRBV12-4	ASGNTQY
TRBJ1-5	TRBV12-3/TRBV12-4	ASSLLWSDQPQH
TRBJ2-3	TRBV27	ASSPTSGSSSTDTQY
TRBJ1-5	TRBV4-2	ASSHTTTGGNQPQH
TRBJ2-1	TRBV20-1	SAREAGDSYNEQF
TRBJ2-1	TRBV4-3	ASSRAGTSNEQF
TRBJ2-1	TRBV3-1	ASSQEPSGGYNEQF
TRBJ1-1	TRBV13	ASSLGWVGWNTEAF
TRBJ1-1	TRBV29-1	SGTHMNTEAF
TRBJ2-1	TRBV23-1	ASSQSSRYHEQF
TRBJ2-1	TRBV15	ATSRTSRDNEQF
TRBJ2-2	TRBV23-1	ARGTAEFLNTGELF
TRBJ2-3	TRBV12-3/TRBV12-4	ASRGEGDRVPDTQY
TRBJ2-1	TRBV15	ATSRDPPSGRASYNEQF
TRBJ1-2	TRBV4-2	ASSQGIGPYYGYT
TRBJ1-5	TRBV6-1	ASSATGGNQPQH
TRBJ1-2	TRBV29-1	SVPGRGYT
TRBJ1-4	TRBV29-1	SVDLGERV
TRBJ1-3	TRBV7-6	ASSNDNSGNTIY
TRBJ1-2	TRBV5-5	ASSLRQTRELSYGYT
TRBJ2-1	TRBV4-3	ASSPHGAESSYNEQF
TRBJ2-7	TRBV29-1	SVVAPPGASEQY
TRBJ2-7	TRBV18	ASSPHHPEQY
TRBJ2-1	TRBV7-6	ASSLNPGTHNEQF
TRBJ1-2	TRBV4-1	ASSQVAQGNYGYT
TRBJ2-3	TRBV19	ASRTNSGASTDTQY